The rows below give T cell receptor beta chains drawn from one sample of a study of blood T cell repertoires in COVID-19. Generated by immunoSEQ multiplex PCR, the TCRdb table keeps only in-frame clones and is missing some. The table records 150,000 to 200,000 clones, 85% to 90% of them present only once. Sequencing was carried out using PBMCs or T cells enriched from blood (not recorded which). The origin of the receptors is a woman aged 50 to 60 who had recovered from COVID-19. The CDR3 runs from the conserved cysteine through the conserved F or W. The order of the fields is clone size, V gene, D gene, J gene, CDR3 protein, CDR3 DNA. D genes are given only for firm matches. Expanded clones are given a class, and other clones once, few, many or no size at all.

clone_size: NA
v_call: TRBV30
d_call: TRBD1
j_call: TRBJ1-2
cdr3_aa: CAWRDRAYGYTF
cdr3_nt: TGTGCCTGGAGGGACAGGGCCTATGGCTACACCTTC

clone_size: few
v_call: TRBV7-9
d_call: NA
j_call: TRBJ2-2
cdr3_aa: CASSSSNTGELFF
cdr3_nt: TGTGCCAGCAGCTCCTCGAACACCGGGGAGCTGTTTTTT

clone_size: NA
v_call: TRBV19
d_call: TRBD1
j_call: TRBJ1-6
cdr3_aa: CASSTRTGGLNSPLHF
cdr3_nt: TGTGCCAGTAGTACCCGGACAGGGGGACTTAATTCACCCCTCCACTTT

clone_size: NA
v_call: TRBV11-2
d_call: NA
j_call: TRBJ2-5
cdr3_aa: CASSSIDRGWETQYF
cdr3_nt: TGTGCCAGCAGCTCGATTGATCGGGGTTGGGAGACCCAGTACTTC

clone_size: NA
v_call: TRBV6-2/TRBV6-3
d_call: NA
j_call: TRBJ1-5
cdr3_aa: CASSYSTQGSHPNSNQPQHF
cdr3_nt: TGTGCCAGCAGTTACTCGACGCAGGGTAGTCACCCTAATAGCAATCAGCCCCAGCATTTT

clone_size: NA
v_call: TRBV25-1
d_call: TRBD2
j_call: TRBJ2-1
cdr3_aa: CASSDMRGAISYNEQFF
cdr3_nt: TGTGCCAGCAGTGATATGCGGGGGGCCATTTCCTACAATGAGCAGTTCTTC

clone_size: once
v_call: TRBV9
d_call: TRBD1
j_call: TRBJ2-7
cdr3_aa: CASSPSGQVFGDEQYF
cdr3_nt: TGTGCCAGCAGCCCGTCGGGACAGGTATTTGGGGACGAGCAGTACTTC

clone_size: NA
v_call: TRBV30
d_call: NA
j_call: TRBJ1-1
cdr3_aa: CAWASGERREAFF
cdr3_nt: TGTGCCTGGGCGTCCGGGGAGCGGAGGGAAGCTTTCTTT

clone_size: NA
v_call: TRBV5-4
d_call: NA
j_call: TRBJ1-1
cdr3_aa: CASSLMPGNTEAFF
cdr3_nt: TGTGCCAGCAGCCTCATGCCAGGGAACACTGAAGCTTTCTTT

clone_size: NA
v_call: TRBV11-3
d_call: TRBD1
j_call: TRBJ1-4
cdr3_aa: CASSFGGGDEKLFF
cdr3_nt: TGTGCCAGCAGCTTTGGAGGGGGCGATGAAAAACTGTTTTTT

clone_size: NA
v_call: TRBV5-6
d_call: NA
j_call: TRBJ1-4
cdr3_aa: CASSSSTTGGYEKLFF
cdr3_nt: TGTGCCAGCAGCTCCTCCACGACCGGGGGGTATGAAAAACTGTTTTTT

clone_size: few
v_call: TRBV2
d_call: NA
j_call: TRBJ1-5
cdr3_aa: CASSRGITGNQPQHF
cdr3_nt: TGTGCCAGCAGTAGGGGGATAACAGGCAATCAGCCCCAGCATTTT

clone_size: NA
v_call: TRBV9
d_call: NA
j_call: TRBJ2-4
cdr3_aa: CASSVGSTKNIQYF
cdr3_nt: TGTGCCAGCAGCGTAGGGTCGACAAAAAACATTCAGTACTTC

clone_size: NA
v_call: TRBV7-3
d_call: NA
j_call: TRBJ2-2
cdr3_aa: CASRLYMQGTTGELFF
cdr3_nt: TGTGCCAGCAGATTATACATGCAGGGTACCACCGGGGAGCTGTTTTTT

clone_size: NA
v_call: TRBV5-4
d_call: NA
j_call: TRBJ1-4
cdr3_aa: CASSLTGREEKLFF
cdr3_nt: TGTGCCAGCAGCTTGACAGGGCGAGAAGAAAAACTGTTTTTT

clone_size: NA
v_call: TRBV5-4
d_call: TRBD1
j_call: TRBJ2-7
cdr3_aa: CASSLGTGGAQQYF
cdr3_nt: TGTGCCAGCAGCTTGGGAACAGGGGGCGCGCAGCAGTACTTC

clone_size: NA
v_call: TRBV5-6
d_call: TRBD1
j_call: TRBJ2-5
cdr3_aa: CASSLGQGADRETQYF
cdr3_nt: TGTGCCAGCAGCCTGGGACAGGGGGCGGATCGGGAGACCCAGTACTTC

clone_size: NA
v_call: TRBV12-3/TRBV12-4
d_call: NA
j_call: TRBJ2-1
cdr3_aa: CASSRYSREQFF
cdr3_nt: TGTGCCAGCAGCAGATACAGCAGAGAGCAGTTCTTC

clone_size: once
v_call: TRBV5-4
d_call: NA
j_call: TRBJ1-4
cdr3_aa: CASSLYTTGTGEKLFF
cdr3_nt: TGTGCCAGCAGCTTGTATACTACAGGGACGGGGGAAAAACTGTTTTTT

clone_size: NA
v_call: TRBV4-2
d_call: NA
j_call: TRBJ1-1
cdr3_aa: CASSQSDSETEAFF
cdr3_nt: TGTGCCAGCAGCCAATCGGACAGCGAAACTGAAGCTTTCTTT

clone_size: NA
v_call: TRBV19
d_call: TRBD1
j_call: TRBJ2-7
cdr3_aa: CASSIAPSRQGWEQYF
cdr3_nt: TGTGCCAGTAGTATCGCCCCCTCTAGACAGGGTTGGGAGCAGTACTTC